Each of the 32 T cell receptor beta chains below was sequenced from the same sample in a study of shared clonotypes between healthy human individuals. Repertoires were generated with immunoSEQ multiplex PCR, while TCRdb's copy carries only in-frame clones and drops some. The data show 2 million to 2.5 million clones, with roughly 94% seen just once and about 1.1% held by the top ten. CD45RO-negative, CCR7-positively selected cells formed the naive CD8 fraction, excluding terminally differentiated effector memory CD45RA+ cells. The sequencing input was naive CD8+ T cells sorted from blood. All receptors derive from a man younger than 30 in good health.

Points on this clone: Germline and junction disagree at one end, which may indicate a read error. The same CDR3 also results from other DNA sequences found in this sample. The rearrangement uses TRBV28 and TRBJ2-7; weak D call: TRBD1 (6 bases). The CDR3 is 12 residues long. Germline assignment: CDR1 MDHEN and CDR2 SYDVKM. CDR3 DNA: TGTGCCAGCAGTTCGGACAGACCAGAGCATATCTTT. It is translated as CASSSDRPEHIF.

In this sample, this clone turned up once. The chain recombines TRBV9 with TRBJ2-7; 8 bases map to TRBD2. Germline CDR1 and CDR2: SGDLS and YYNGEE. CDR3 length: 16 amino acids. J gave up 2 bases and V 5 bases, and 12 bases lay outside the gene matches. The CDR3 DNA follows: TGTGCCAGCAGGACGGTGGTAGGCGGGAGGCCCTACGAGCAGTACTTC. It encodes CASRTVVGGRPYEQYF. Full variable domain (outside the CDR3, taken from reference TRBV9 and TRBJ2-7): DSGVTQTPKHLITATGQRVTLRCSPRSGDLSVYWYQQSLDQGLQFLIQYYNGEERAKGNILERFSAQQFPDLHSELNLSSLELGDSALYFCASRTVVGGRPYEQYFGPGTRLTVT.

This sequence joins TRBV9 and TRBJ2-2, with D perhaps TRBD1 (6 bases). CDR1 SGDLS and CDR2 YYNGEE come from the germline V gene. Trimming pared 0 bases from V and 6 bases from J, leaving 12 bases between. CDR3 length: 15 amino acids. The CDR3, as DNA: TGTGCCAGCAGCGTAGGAGGGGGAAGCGCCGGGGAGCTGTTTTTT. Encoded protein: CASSVGGGSAGELFF. Based on the CDR3 plus reference TRBV9 and TRBJ2-2, the full variable domain is DSGVTQTPKHLITATGQRVTLRCSPRSGDLSVYWYQQSLDQGLQFLIQYYNGEERAKGNILERFSAQQFPDLHSELNLSSLELGDSALYFCASSVGGGSAGELFFGEGSRLTVL.

The chain uses TRBV6-6 and TRBJ2-7; D remains ambiguous. V was cut by 2 bases and J by 5 bases, with 4 bases left in between. The CDR3 has 11 residues. Germline V CDR1 and CDR2: MNHNY, SVGAGI (reference sequence). The CDR3 sequence is CASSYTHEQYF. The CDR3 region has the DNA TGTGCCAGCAGTTACACCCACGAGCAGTACTTC.

This clone came up a few times. The identical CDR3 is also encoded by other nucleotide sequences in the sample. DNA for the CDR3: TGTGCCAGCAGCTTAGTAGCGGGAGGGCCAGGTGAGCAGTTCTTC. The encoded protein is CASSLVAGGPGEQFF. The V and J genes are TRBV11-2 and TRBJ2-1, with TRBD2 matching 11 bases. The length of the CDR3 is 15 residues. Germline V CDR1 and CDR2: SGHAT, FQNNGV. With V trimmed by 1 base and J by 9 bases, 5 bases remained unmatched.

The chain uses TRBV6-5 and TRBJ2-2; 8 bases agree with TRBD1. The CDR3 runs to 15 residues. With 2 bases clipped from V and 6 bases from J, the junction kept 5 bases outside the gene matches. From germline, CDR1 is MNHEY and CDR2 SVGAGI. Written as DNA, the CDR3 is TGTGCCAGCAGTTACGGACAGGGAGGCGCCGGGGAGCTGTTTTTT. This encodes CASSYGQGGAGELFF.

As to this clone: This same CDR3 is encoded by further DNA sequences in the sample. The chain couples TRBV6-6 to TRBJ2-7; D unclear. Trimming stripped 6 bases from V and 0 bases from J, with 6 bases between. CDR3 size: 12 residues. Germline values: CDR1 MNHNY, CDR2 SVGAGI (reference sequence). The CDR3: CASSLSSYEQYF. The CDR3 DNA is TGTGCCAGCAGCTTGAGCTCCTACGAGCAGTACTTC.

The genes are TRBV10-3 and TRBJ2-7, with 7 nucleotides matching TRBD1. Germline V gene lookup returns CDR1 ENHRY and CDR2 SYGVKD. The CDR3 has 15 amino acids. Germline trimming cut 4 bases from V and 3 bases from J; bases unmatched to any gene: 9. The CDR3 loop is CAISGPETGIYEQYF. The CDR3 DNA reads TGTGCCATCAGTGGGCCTGAGACAGGGATCTACGAGCAGTACTTC.

This rearrangement joins TRBV2 to TRBJ2-7; maybe TRBD2 (5 bases). In germline, CDR1 is SNHLY, CDR2 FYNNEI. The CDR3 totals 14 residues. V was trimmed by 7 bases and J by 3 bases, leaving 16 bases between them. The CDR3 loop is CASNDPQGSYEQYF. DNA of the CDR3: TGTGCCAGCAATGACCCTCAAGGGAGCTACGAGCAGTACTTC.

The chain recombines TRBV13 with TRBJ2-7; TRBD2 is a possible D gene (5 bases). The V end lost 4 bases, the J end lost 2 bases, and 12 bases lay between the germline ends. The CDR3 has 14 residues. CDR1 is PRHDT, CDR2 FYEKMQ, per germline (reference sequence). CDR3 residues: CASSSLTRTYEQYF. CDR3 DNA sequence: TGTGCCAGCAGCTCCCTTACTAGGACCTACGAGCAGTACTTC. The full variable domain, completed using reference TRBV13 and TRBJ2-7, is AAGVIQSPRHLIKEKRETATLKCYPIPRHDTVYWYQQGPGQDPQFLISFYEKMQSDKGSIPDRFSAQQFSDYHSELNMSSLELGDSALYFCASSSLTRTYEQYFGPGTRLTVT.

The V gene is TRBV6-5, the J gene TRBJ2-1; D gene ambiguous. Looked up from germline, CDR1 is MNHEY and CDR2 is SVGAGI. CDR3 length: 16 amino acids. Trimming pared 2 bases from V and 2 bases from J, leaving 13 bases between. CDR3 protein: CASSYTTESTYNEQFF. The CDR3 DNA is TGTGCCAGCAGTTACACAACAGAGAGCACCTACAATGAGCAGTTCTTC.

The chain recombines TRBV7-9 with TRBJ2-5; possibly TRBD2 for D (6 bases). Trimming stripped 5 bases from V and 3 bases from J, with 10 bases between. There are 13 residues in the CDR3. Germline CDR1 SEHNR, CDR2 FQNEAQ (reference sequence). CDR3 in DNA: TGTGCCAGCAGCCCCGGGAGAGAAGAGACCCAGTACTTC. This gives the protein CASSPGREETQYF. The full variable domain, its missing parts supplied by reference TRBV7-9 and TRBJ2-5, is DTGVSQNPRHKITKRGQNVTFRCDPISEHNRLYWYRQTLGQGPEFLTYFQNEAQLEKSRLLSDRFSAERPKGSFSTLEIQRTEQGDSAMYLCASSPGREETQYFGPGTRLLVL.

The chain links TRBV27 to TRBJ1-6, with a possible D match to TRBD1 (6 bases). CDR3 length: 16 amino acids. Trimming stripped 0 bases from V and 6 bases from J, with 12 bases between. Germline CDR1 reads MNHEY; CDR2 reads SMNVEV (reference sequence). CDR3 nucleotide sequence: TGTGCCAGCAGTTTATCGTTGGGGGGCCCTAATTCACCCCTCCACTTT. It codes for CASSLSLGGPNSPLHF.

J is TRBJ2-1 and V is TRBV27; D gene uncertain. Germline CDR1 is MNHEY and CDR2 is SMNVEV (reference sequence). The CDR3 spans 13 residues. Trimming left V 2 bases short and J 5 bases short, with 7 bases between. CDR3 sequence reads: CASSLSQNNEQFF. The CDR3 coding sequence is TGTGCCAGCAGTTTAAGTCAAAACAATGAGCAGTTCTTC.

The V and J genes are TRBV21-1 and TRBJ2-5; the D call in the table, TRBD2, was not verified against the DNA. TRBV21-1 is a pseudogene segment. The CDR3 runs to 10 residues. CDR3 protein: CASISETQYF. The CDR3 DNA reads TGTGCCAGTATTTCTGAGACCCAGTACTTC.

The chain is built from TRBV5-1 and TRBJ2-3; D assignment may be TRBD1 or TRBD2 (6 bases each). This CDR3 region has 15 residues. Germline assignment: CDR1 SGHRS and CDR2 YFSETQ. The V end was cut by 2 bases, the J end by 2 bases, with 12 bases between. The CDR3 here is CASSFSGGHTDTQYF. Written as DNA, the CDR3 is TGCGCCAGCAGCTTTAGTGGGGGGCACACAGATACGCAGTATTTT. Complete variable domain (other parts from reference TRBV5-1 and TRBJ2-3): KAGVTQTPRYLIKTRGQQVTLSCSPISGHRSVSWYQQTPGQGLQFLFEYFSETQRNKGNFPGRFSGRQFSNSRSEMNVSTLELGDSALYLCASSFSGGHTDTQYFGPGTRLTVL.

The CDR3 DNA reads as TGTGCCAGCAGCTCCGGGACAGGGGACAGAGGTGGCTACACCTTC. Protein sequence: CASSSGTGDRGGYTF. The V gene is TRBV7-9, the J gene TRBJ1-2; TRBD1 matches 10 bases. CDR1 is SEHNR, CDR2 FQNEAQ, per germline (reference sequence). Trimming cost V 4 bases and J 7 bases; bases outside gene matches: 9. CDR3 length: 15 residues.

This chain uses TRBV27 with TRBJ1-2; no reliable D call. The CDR3 is made up of 12 amino acids. Germline V gene sequence: CDR1 MNHEY, CDR2 SMNVEV (reference sequence). V gave up 4 bases and J gave up 6 bases, with 9 bases separating them. This chain's CDR3 is CASSSEGHGYTF. CDR3 sequence (DNA): TGTGCCAGCAGTTCAGAAGGTCATGGCTACACCTTC.

This chain uses TRBV7-9 with TRBJ2-2, with 11 bases lining up with TRBD2. Trimming cost V 2 bases and J 6 bases; bases outside gene matches: 8. CDR1 is SEHNR and CDR2 is FQNEAQ in the germline V gene (reference sequence). This CDR3 contains 17 residues. The DNA of the CDR3 is TGTGCCAGCAGCTTAACGCTAGCGGGAGGTCGGGCCGGGGAGCTGTTTTTT. It encodes CASSLTLAGGRAGELFF.

The chain recombines TRBV5-1 with TRBJ2-7; 12 positions match TRBD2. The CDR3 extends over 14 amino acids. The V gene end was trimmed by 2 bases and the J gene end by 5 bases; junction bases not matched to a gene: 2. Germline CDR1 reads SGHRS; CDR2 reads YFSETQ. CDR3 sequence reads: CASSFLAGGNEQYF. The CDR3 DNA is TGCGCCAGCAGCTTCCTAGCGGGAGGGAACGAGCAGTACTTC.

The chain is built from TRBV4-1 and TRBJ2-7; 10 bases align to TRBD2. Trimming cost V 4 bases and J 0 bases; bases outside gene matches: 6. The V gene's germline CDR1 is MGHRA and CDR2 YSYEKL. The CDR3 runs 16 residues. The CDR3, as DNA: TGCGCCAGCAGCCTGTCCGGGACTAGCGTCTCCTACGAGCAGTACTTC. Its translation: CASSLSGTSVSYEQYF.

For this clone: Within the sample, other DNA sequences also encode this same CDR3. V gene TRBV19 combines with J gene TRBJ2-1; D may be TRBD2 (5 bases). Germline V gene sequence: CDR1 LNHDA, CDR2 SQIVND (reference sequence). V dropped 2 bases and J dropped 3 bases, with 5 bases sitting between them. CDR3 length: 13 amino acids. The CDR3 is CASSITSYNEQFF. DNA of the CDR3: TGTGCCAGTAGTATAACTAGCTACAATGAGCAGTTCTTC. Together with reference TRBV19 and TRBJ2-1, the CDR3 gives the full variable domain: DGGITQSPKYLFRKEGQNVTLSCEQNLNHDAMYWYRQDPGQGLRLIYYSQIVNDFQKGDIAEGYSVSREKKESFPLTVTSAQKNPTAFYLCASSITSYNEQFFGPGTRLTVL.

Only one count was recorded for this clone. The CDR3 DNA reads as TGCGCCAGCAGCCAAGTGGGGGAGGCGGAGACCCAGTACTTC. This codes for CASSQVGEAETQYF. V usage is TRBV4-1 and J usage is TRBJ2-5, with a possible D match to TRBD2 (6 bases). Germline V CDR1 and CDR2: MGHRA, YSYEKL. The germline V and J ends were trimmed by 1 base and 5 bases, with 11 bases remaining between them. The length of the CDR3 is 14 residues.

The sample holds one count of this clone. The same CDR3 is also encoded by other DNA sequences in this sample. The chain has TRBV20-1 and TRBJ2-1; D not certain. CDR3 length: 11 amino acids. V lost 2 bases and J lost 8, with 7 bases in between. CDR1 and CDR2 from the germline V gene are DFQATT and SNEGSKA (reference sequence). CDR3 nucleotides: TGCAGTGCTAGACTAGTTGATGAGCAGTTCTTC. Its translation: CSARLVDEQFF.

This chain connects TRBV6-6 to TRBJ2-1, with D perhaps assigned TRBD1 or TRBD2 (5 bases each). The V gene lost 0 bases and the J gene lost 7 bases, with 13 bases spanning the gap. In germline, CDR1 is MNHNY, CDR2 SVGAGI (reference sequence). There are 15 residues in the CDR3. CDR3 sequence: CASSYSEEGMNEQFF. CDR3 DNA sequence: TGTGCCAGCAGTTACTCCGAAGAGGGGATGAATGAGCAGTTCTTC.

The chain is built from TRBV7-9 and TRBJ1-2; D uncertain. The germline V gene encodes CDR1 SEHNR and CDR2 FQNEAQ (reference sequence). V shed 5 bases and J shed 8 bases, with 15 bases lying between them. The CDR3 consists of 13 residues. CDR3 coding DNA: TGTGCCAGCAGCCCGCCGGGTATAGAGGGCTACACCTTC. Translated, it gives CASSPPGIEGYTF.

The V call is TRBV4-1, the J call TRBJ2-3, with D tentatively TRBD1 or TRBD2 (5 bases each). Germline-derived CDR1 and CDR2 are MGHRA and YSYEKL. Trimming took 3 bases from V and 2 from J, leaving 9 bases between them. The CDR3 covers 14 residues. CDR3 nucleotides: TGCGCCAGCAGCCAGGGGGAACTCACAGATACGCAGTATTTT. It is translated as CASSQGELTDTQYF.

This rearrangement joins TRBV5-4 to TRBJ2-3; D unclear. There are 17 residues in the CDR3. Trimming took off 1 base at V and 0 bases at J, with 15 bases between the two ends. The V gene's germline CDR1 is SGHNT and CDR2 YYREEE (reference sequence). CDR3 amino acids: CASSLTLQSTSTDTQYF. The CDR3 DNA reads as TGTGCCAGCAGCTTGACCCTACAGAGCACGAGCACAGATACGCAGTATTTT.

This clone was observed once. V usage is TRBV4-2 and J usage is TRBJ2-7; D might be TRBD2 (6 bases). There are 15 residues in the CDR3. From germline, CDR1 is LGHNA and CDR2 YNFKEQ. V dropped 1 base and J dropped 3 bases, with 13 bases sitting between them. CDR3 sequence reads: CASSQGVGGVYEQYF. Written as DNA, the CDR3 is TGTGCCAGCAGCCAAGGGGTGGGGGGAGTCTACGAGCAGTACTTC.

The genes are TRBV11-2 and TRBJ2-7, with D maybe TRBD2 (5 bases). Between the trimmed V and J ends, which lost 0 bases and 1 base, there was a span of 13 bases. The CDR3 is made up of 16 amino acids. From germline, CDR1 is SGHAT and CDR2 FQNNGV. The CDR3, as DNA: TGTGCCAGCAGCTTAGATCCCGGAAAGCGGTCCTACGAGCAGTACTTC. Protein sequence: CASSLDPGKRSYEQYF.

CDR3 in amino acids: CASSILAGGPYEQYF. DNA for the CDR3: TGTGCCAGCTCAATATTAGCGGGAGGGCCCTACGAGCAGTACTTC. J is TRBJ2-7 and V is TRBV28, with 11 bases aligning to TRBD2. J lost 2 bases, V lost 8 bases, and 8 bases had no gene match. The germline gives CDR1 MDHEN, CDR2 SYDVKM. The CDR3 consists of 15 residues.

As concerns this clone: The identical CDR3 is also encoded by other nucleotide sequences in the sample. CDR3 amino acids: CAWSPGGTEAFF. As DNA, the CDR3 is TGTGCCTGGAGTCCGGGAGGGACTGAAGCTTTCTTT. The rearrangement uses TRBV30 and TRBJ1-1; D is undetermined. The CDR3 has 12 residues. V lost 2 bases, J lost 5 bases, and 9 bases lay in between. CDR1 and CDR2 from the germline V gene are GTSNPN and SVGIG (reference sequence).